This T cell receptor beta chain emerged from a study of OX40 agonist ivuxolimab in advanced cancers. Of note for this clone: No antigen is known for it. The conserved phenylalanine or tryptophan normally closing the CDR3 is absent here, so this likely arose from a read error.

Study-level points and caveats: No antigen was identified for the clonally expanded peripheral T cells. More expanded clones were seen, on average, in CD8+ T cells than in CD4+.

Assay: immunoSEQ multiplex PCR; the TCRdb copy retains only in-frame clones and omits some. The sample gives more than 50,000 clones, around 87% of which show up once; roughly 13% is in the top ten. Autoimmune disease history or systemic immunosuppression led to patients being barred. CDR1 and CDR2 from the germline V gene are SGHAT and FQNNGV. The trim removed 2 bases at V and 8 bases at J, leaving 2 bases unmatched. The CDR3 covers 14 residues. The sequencing used CD4+ or CD8+ T cells sorted from blood, collected in a trial of the OX40 agonist ivuxolimab. The receptor was isolated from an adult with an advanced solid tumor such as melanoma, head and neck, liver or kidney cancer. The chain is built from TRBV11-2 and TRBJ1-6; 8 bases agree with TRBD1. The CDR3 DNA follows: TGTGCCAGCAGCTTACGACAGGGGCATTCACCCCTCCACCTT. It is translated as CASSLRQGHSPLHL.